These T cell receptor beta chains were read from a single sample in a study of memory CD4+ T cells and cytomegalovirus serostatus. The table came from immunoSEQ multiplex PCR; TCRdb's copy has only in-frame clones and leaves some out. The table has approximately 44,000 clones, 76% seen once. Material for sequencing was memory CD4+ T cells from blood. The origin of the receptors is an adult in good health and CMV-seronegative. CDR3s include the opening cysteine and the closing phenylalanine or tryptophan. A D gene is named only where the DNA matches it firmly. The size of a clone is reported for some rows only, either as once, few or many, or as a class for expanded clones.

d_call | clone_size | j_call | v_call | cdr3_aa | cdr3_nt
. | medium-sized | TRBJ2-7 | TRBV2 | CASSAWANHEQYF | TGTGCCAGCAGTGCTTGGGCAAATCACGAGCAGTACTTC
. | . | TRBJ2-1 | TRBV7-2 | CASSRDSLTYEQFF | TGTGCCAGCAGTCGGGACTCCCTCACATATGAGCAGTTCTTC
. | . | TRBJ2-5 | TRBV28 | CASSAPSSSGETQYF | TGTGCCAGCAGCGCCCCCTCTAGCTCAGGCGAGACCCAGTACTTC
. | . | TRBJ2-7 | TRBV7-9 | CASSRAGGGYEQYF | TGTGCCAGCAGCCGAGCAGGAGGGGGTTACGAGCAGTACTTC
TRBD2 | . | TRBJ2-7 | TRBV9 | CASQRGDSYEQYF | TGTGCCAGCCAGCGGGGGGACTCCTACGAGCAGTACTTC
. | . | TRBJ1-3 | TRBV28 | CASSILRGGNTIYF | TGTGCCAGCAGTATTTTGAGGGGAGGAAACACCATATATTTT
. | few | TRBJ2-2 | TRBV11-2 | CASSSKLPGELFF | TGTGCCAGCAGCTCCAAACTCCCCGGGGAGCTGTTTTTT
. | . | TRBJ1-1 | TRBV10-3 | CAIRGTDMNTEAFF | TGTGCCATCAGGGGGACGGACATGAACACTGAAGCTTTCTTT
TRBD1 | . | TRBJ1-2 | TRBV5-1 | CASSQGTANYGYTF | TGCGCCAGCAGCCAAGGGACAGCCAACTATGGCTACACCTTC
TRBD1 | . | TRBJ1-6 | TRBV2 | CASNKGTGDNSPLHF | TGTGCCAGCAACAAAGGGACAGGAGATAATTCACCCCTCCACTTT
TRBD2 | . | TRBJ2-7 | TRBV2 | CASSGLAGSYEQYF | TGTGCCAGCAGTGGACTAGCGGGCTCCTACGAGCAGTACTTC
. | once | TRBJ1-4 | TRBV2 | CASSEVVEIATNEKLFF | TGTGCCAGCAGTGAAGTGGTGGAGATAGCAACTAATGAAAAACTGTTTTTT
. | . | TRBJ1-4 | TRBV11-2 | CASSLVATGLEEKLFF | TGTGCCAGCAGCTTAGTGGCAACAGGGTTGGAGGAAAAACTGTTTTTT
. | . | TRBJ2-3 | TRBV4-1 | CASSQGDLITDTQYF | TGCGCCAGCAGCCAAGGGGACCTAATCACAGATACGCAGTATTTT
TRBD2 | . | TRBJ2-5 | TRBV5-6 | CASSLYGGGAETQYF | TGTGCCAGCAGCTTGTATGGCGGGGGGGCTGAGACCCAGTACTTC
TRBD1 | . | TRBJ2-2 | TRBV18 | CASSIQGSKNTGELFF | TGTGCCAGCTCAATACAGGGGAGTAAGAACACCGGGGAGCTGTTTTTT
. | . | TRBJ1-1 | TRBV28 | CASSLETENTEAFF | TGTGCCAGCAGTCTAGAGACAGAGAACACTGAAGCTTTCTTT
. | . | TRBJ2-1 | TRBV18 | CASSPQGINNEQFF | TGTGCCAGCTCACCACAGGGTATCAACAATGAGCAGTTCTTC
. | . | TRBJ2-3 | TRBV15 | CATSRDWGSESTDTQYF | TGTGCCACCAGCAGAGATTGGGGTAGCGAAAGCACAGATACGCAGTATTTT
. | . | TRBJ1-6 | TRBV10-3 | CAISRADLTRTSPLHF | TGTGCCATCAGTCGAGCCGACCTTACTCGGACTTCACCCCTCCACTTT
. | . | TRBJ1-1 | TRBV19 | CASSGGPGRGTEAFF | TGTGCCAGTAGTGGGGGACCGGGCAGGGGCACTGAAGCTTTCTTT
. | . | TRBJ2-7 | TRBV11-3 | CASSLDSRQSSYEQYF | TGTGCCAGCAGCTTAGATTCCAGACAGAGCTCCTACGAGCAGTACTTC
TRBD2 | few | TRBJ2-5 | TRBV6-1 | CASSEAGGWETQYF | TGTGCCAGCAGTGAGGCCGGGGGGTGGGAGACCCAGTACTTC
TRBD2 | . | TRBJ2-2 | TRBV19 | CASSTILAGHTGELFF | TGTGCCAGTAGTACAATACTAGCGGGGCACACCGGGGAGCTGTTTTTT
. | . | TRBJ2-7 | TRBV10-3 | CAISPLLSTYEQYF | TGTGCCATCAGTCCCCTTTTGTCCACCTACGAGCAGTACTTC
TRBD1 | . | TRBJ1-2 | TRBV5-6 | CASSWGQGAVYGYTF | TGTGCCAGCAGCTGGGGGCAGGGGGCCGTCTATGGCTACACCTTC
. | . | TRBJ2-5 | TRBV5-4 | CASSLVYEETQYF | TGTGCCAGCAGCCTAGTATACGAGGAGACCCAGTACTTC
TRBD1 | . | TRBJ1-4 | TRBV4-1 | CASSRTQGIATNEKLFF | TGCGCCAGCAGCCGAACACAGGGGATCGCAACTAATGAAAAACTGTTTTTT
. | . | TRBJ2-7 | TRBV5-1 | CASSPEKYEQYF | TGCGCCAGCAGCCCGGAAAAATACGAGCAGTACTTC
. | once | TRBJ1-1 | TRBV6-6 | CASGSRGAVNTEAFF | TGTGCCAGCGGGTCAAGGGGGGCAGTGAACACTGAAGCTTTCTTT
TRBD1 | . | TRBJ1-2 | TRBV9 | CASSETGDYGYTF | TGTGCCAGCAGCGAGACAGGGGACTATGGCTACACCTTC
TRBD1 | . | TRBJ2-7 | TRBV29-1 | CSVGQGSYEQYF | TGCAGCGTTGGACAGGGCTCCTACGAGCAGTACTTC
TRBD1 | . | TRBJ1-2 | TRBV6-1 | CASSLTGQGASGYTF | TGTGCCAGCAGTTTAACCGGACAGGGGGCATCTGGCTACACCTTC